These 26 T cell receptor beta chains were all obtained from the same sample, sequenced in a study of response to subunit inactivated influenza vaccine (dated by TCRdb to the late 2010s). Receptor amplification or capture employed RT-PCR. The listed sequencing device is Illumina HiSeq 2500. Starting from the raw public reads, TCRdb applied fastp trimming at Q25, assembled clones with MiXCR and retained in-frame beta chains. One record per CDR3 amino acid sequence lists the most common genes and DNA. The sample data list about 780,000 distinct CDR3 sequences, and around a sixth of these were observed just once. 9.5% to 13% of the sample goes to the ten largest clones. Sample: PBMCs from blood, taken 4 to 6 days after vaccination. The receptors were gathered from a man aged 50-59 years who received an inactivated influenza vaccine. Donor details come from another sample of the same person, matched by shared clones.

The table lists this clonotype with a few counts. The chain recombines TRBV7-6 with TRBJ1-2; tentative D call: TRBD1 (5 bases). This CDR3 region has 13 residues. V gave up 5 bases and J gave up 11 bases, with 18 bases separating them. Germline values: CDR1 SGHVS, CDR2 FNYEAQ. CDR3 loop: CASSLGTATEYTF. DNA for the CDR3: TGTGCCAGCAGCCTCGGGACGGCTACCGAATACACCTTC.

This clonotype was recorded a few times. In DNA, the CDR3 is TGTGCCAGCAGCGATATTGACGGGAATTCCCCCTACGAGCAGTACTTC. Amino acids: CASSDIDGNSPYEQYF. This chain uses TRBV7-3 with TRBJ2-7; D might be TRBD2 (5 bases). The CDR3 has 16 residues. Trimming pared 5 bases from V and 2 bases from J, leaving 19 bases between. Germline assignment: CDR1 SGHTA and CDR2 FQGTGA. Looking up the rest from reference TRBV7-3 and TRBJ2-7 gives the full variable domain: GAGVSQTPSNKVTEKGKYVELRCDPISGHTALYWYRQSLGQGPEFLIYFQGTGAADDSGLPNDRFFAVRPEGSVSTLKIQRTERGDSAVYLCASSDIDGNSPYEQYFGPGTRLTVT.

This clonotype was seen a handful of times. The chain employs TRBV29-1 and TRBJ1-1; D gene uncertain. The CDR3 consists of 11 residues. Germline lookup yields CDR1 SQVTM and CDR2 ANQGSEA. V shed 8 bases and J shed 7 bases, with 14 bases lying between them. Here the CDR3 reads CSLVIRGEAFF. In DNA, the CDR3 is TGCAGCCTAGTTATACGCGGTGAAGCTTTCTTT.

The V and J genes are TRBV24-1 and TRBJ2-1; TRBD1 might be the D (7 bases). V lost 6 bases and J 6 bases, leaving 20 bases between the germline ends. Germline V gene lookup returns CDR1 KGHDR and CDR2 SFDVKD. This CDR3 spans 16 amino acids. The CDR3 sequence is CATSPHRRDRRNEQFF. CDR3 nucleotides: TGTGCCACCAGTCCCCACCGGCGGGACAGACGCAATGAGCAGTTCTTC.

This clonotype has a count of ten or more. One end of the junction fails to match germline, which may point to a read error. The chain carries TRBV5-1 and TRBJ2-2; D is uncertain. CDR1 and CDR2 from the germline V gene are SGHRS and YFSETQ. This CDR3 contains 12 residues. CDR3 sequence: CASSSDTGELFF. CDR3 sequence (DNA): TGTGCCAGCAGCTCAGACACCGGGGAGCTGTTTTTT.

Many counts were recorded for this clonotype. This chain links TRBV4-2 with TRBJ2-2, with no clear D. Deletions cut 0 bases from V and 3 bases from J, with 5 bases between. The CDR3 has 14 residues. The germline V gene has CDR1 LGHNA and CDR2 YNFKEQ. CDR3 region: CASSQETDTGELFF. Written as DNA, the CDR3 is TGTGCCAGCAGCCAAGAAACTGACACCGGGGAGCTGTTTTTT.

This clonotype was recorded a few times. V and J are TRBV12-3 or TRBV12-4 and TRBJ2-1; TRBD1 might be the D (5 bases). V was clipped by 1 base and J by 7 bases, with 17 bases between them. The CDR3 sequence is 16 residues long. The CDR3 reads CASSLDLAGSTNEQFF. The CDR3, as DNA: TGTGCCAGCAGTTTAGATTTAGCAGGGTCTACGAATGAGCAGTTCTTC.

This chain uses TRBV7-2 with TRBJ1-3; possibly TRBD1 for D (6 bases). The germline V and J ends were trimmed by 3 bases and 3 bases, with 12 bases remaining between them. CDR1 and CDR2 from the germline V gene are SGHTA and FQGNSA. The CDR3 loop spans 15 amino acids. The CDR3: CASSLGGAIGNTIYF. CDR3 in DNA: TGTGCCAGCAGCTTGGGGGGGGCTATTGGAAACACCATATATTTT. The full variable domain, in which reference TRBV7-2 and TRBJ1-3 provide the parts outside the CDR3, is GAGVSQSPSNKVTEKGKDVELRCDPISGHTALYWYRQSLGQGLEFLIYFQGNSAPDKSGLPSDRFSAERTGGSVSTLTIQRTQQEDSAVYLCASSLGGAIGNTIYFGEGSWLTVV.

The CDR3 DNA reads TGCAGTGCTAGAGCTGAGGCCGGGACAGGGATATCCTATGGCTACACCTTC. Protein product: CSARAEAGTGISYGYTF. The V call is TRBV20-1, the J call TRBJ1-2; TRBD1 matches at 9 bases. The CDR3 loop spans 17 amino acids. Germline lookup yields CDR1 DFQATT and CDR2 SNEGSKA (reference sequence). Losses at the gene ends were 1 base for V and 4 bases for J; bases not matched to a gene: 13.

This clonotype was seen a handful of times. The genes are TRBV12-3 or TRBV12-4 and TRBJ2-6; D possibly uses TRBD1 or TRBD2 (6 bases each). CDR3 size: 15 residues. Trimming cost V 3 bases and J 4 bases, with 10 bases left between them. CDR3: CASSFGGLGANVLTF. CDR3 DNA sequence: TGTGCCAGCAGTTTTGGGGGGCTCGGGGCCAACGTCCTGACTTTC.

This chain connects TRBV10-3 to TRBJ2-3; D call uncertain. Trimming removed 0 bases at V and 6 bases at J, with 13 bases between. The CDR3 runs 15 residues. The germline gives CDR1 ENHRY, CDR2 SYGVKD. This CDR3 reads CAISESISVRDTQYF. The CDR3 nucleotides are TGTGCCATCAGTGAGTCGATCTCCGTGCGGGATACGCAGTATTTT.

The rearrangement links TRBV28 to TRBJ2-7; the D gene is possibly TRBD1 (5 bases). In germline, CDR1 is MDHEN, CDR2 SYDVKM. V lost 5 bases, J lost 0 bases, and 17 bases lay in between. This CDR3 spans 16 amino acids. The CDR3 sequence: CASSRYRILSSYEQYF. The CDR3 DNA follows: TGTGCCAGCAGTCGTTACAGGATCCTAAGCTCCTACGAGCAGTACTTC. Based on the CDR3 plus reference TRBV28 and TRBJ2-7, the full variable domain is DVKVTQSSRYLVKRTGEKVFLECVQDMDHENMFWYRQDPGLGLRLIYFSYDVKMKEKGDIPEGYSVSREKKERFSLILESASTNQTSMYLCASSRYRILSSYEQYFGPGTRLTVT.

This clonotype was found a few times. The CDR3 region has the DNA TGTGCCAGCAGTTACGTGGGGGAGCTCTACAATGAGCAGTTCTTC. Its protein is CASSYVGELYNEQFF. The V call is TRBV6-2 or TRBV6-3, the J call TRBJ2-1; D may match TRBD1 or TRBD2 (5 bases each). Germline CDR1 reads MNHEY; CDR2 reads SVGEGT. This CDR3 region has 15 residues. V shed 2 bases and J shed 3 bases, with 11 bases lying between them.

The V gene is TRBV25-1, the J gene TRBJ2-2; 10 nucleotides match TRBD2. Per germline, CDR1 MGHDK and CDR2 SYGVNS. J lost 0 bases, V lost 3 bases, and 4 bases had no gene match. The CDR3 runs 17 residues. CDR3 loop: CASSELLAGTNTGELFF. The DNA for the CDR3 is TGTGCCAGCAGTGAGTTACTAGCGGGAACGAACACCGGGGAGCTGTTTTTT.

The chain links TRBV12-3 or TRBV12-4 to TRBJ2-5, with D possibly TRBD1 on 5 matching bases. The CDR3 runs to 16 residues. V lost 5 bases, J lost 1 base, and 17 bases lay in between. The CDR3 DNA is TGTGCCAGCAGTAGGTCAGGGTTTAGAGGCCAAGAGACCCAGTACTTC. Its protein is CASSRSGFRGQETQYF.

V gene TRBV7-9 combines with J gene TRBJ1-4, with TRBD1 as a possible D gene (5 bases). Between the trimmed V and J ends, which lost 2 bases and 5 bases, there was a span of 15 bases. This CDR3 spans 16 amino acids. Germline assignment: CDR1 SEHNR and CDR2 FQNEAQ (reference sequence). In DNA form, the CDR3 reads TGTGCCAGCAGCTTACCAGGGTTAGAACCGAATGAAAAACTGTTTTTT. Protein product: CASSLPGLEPNEKLFF.

This clonotype was detected ten times or more. The J gene is TRBJ2-7, the V gene TRBV5-1; D gene unclear. Trimming removed 0 bases at V and 2 bases at J, with 6 bases between. The CDR3 totals 13 residues. Germline V gene lookup returns CDR1 SGHRS and CDR2 YFSETQ. CDR3 bases: TGCGCCAGCAGCTTGGACCCCGCCTACGAGCAGTACTTC. Translating it yields CASSLDPAYEQYF.

The table lists this clonotype with a count of one. The CDR3: CASSDTPGGSYNEQFF. DNA of the CDR3: TGTGCCAGCAGTGATACCCCTGGGGGGTCCTACAATGAGCAGTTCTTC. The chain joins TRBV2 to TRBJ2-1; D is possibly TRBD2 (6 bases). The V gene's germline CDR1 is SNHLY and CDR2 FYNNEI. The length of the CDR3 is 16 residues. Trimming stripped 3 bases from V and 1 base from J, with 13 bases between.

This clonotype was seen a few times. This rearrangement joins TRBV12-3 or TRBV12-4 to TRBJ1-2; D gene ambiguous. The V gene lost 6 bases and the J gene lost 8 bases, with 25 bases spanning the gap. There are 16 residues in the CDR3. The CDR3 coding sequence is TGTGCCAGCAGCCAAAACCCGGGCAGGACCAAGGGCGGCTACACCTTC. It is translated as CASSQNPGRTKGGYTF.

The V call is TRBV10-3, the J call TRBJ2-1; D may be TRBD1 or TRBD2 (6 bases each). Trimming removed 0 bases at V and 3 bases at J, with 15 bases between. There are 17 residues in the CDR3. Germline CDR1 reads ENHRY; CDR2 reads SYGVKD. The CDR3 spells CAISESSVQGGYNEQFF. The CDR3 DNA sequence: TGTGCCATCAGTGAGTCATCGGTACAGGGAGGCTACAATGAGCAGTTCTTC.

This clonotype was seen at least ten times. CDR3 nucleotide sequence: TGTGCCAGCAGCTCCCGACAGGGGAACACCGGGGAGCTGTTTTTT. The encoded protein is CASSSRQGNTGELFF. The V call is TRBV7-8, the J call TRBJ2-2; the match to TRBD1 covers 7 bases. The length of the CDR3 is 15 residues. CDR1 is SGHVS, CDR2 FQNEAQ, per germline. Unmatched junction bases numbered 3, after V lost 4 bases and J lost 1 base.

The CDR3 reads CSARDLILGGQETQYF. The CDR3 nucleotides are TGCAGTGCTAGAGATTTAATTCTCGGCGGGCAAGAGACCCAGTACTTC. V and J are TRBV20-1 and TRBJ2-5; D might be TRBD2 (5 bases). Germline CDR1 reads DFQATT; CDR2 reads SNEGSKA (reference sequence). V dropped 0 bases and J dropped 2 bases, with 16 bases sitting between them. CDR3 length equals 16 residues.

This clonotype was counted at least ten times. A junction boundary mismatches the germline segment, possibly from a read error. V usage is TRBV12-3 or TRBV12-4 and J usage is TRBJ2-3, with D tentatively TRBD2 (5 bases). The CDR3 runs 16 residues. In nucleotides, the CDR3 is TGTGCCAGCAGTACAGACCGCACCATAGCGCCCCCGGCAGGAATTTTT. This translates into CASSTDRTIAPPAGIF.

This clonotype was detected only a few times. The J gene is TRBJ2-1, the V gene TRBV4-1, with 8 bases lining up with TRBD2. CDR1 is MGHRA, CDR2 YSYEKL, per germline. J lost 7 bases, V lost 0 bases, and 5 bases had no gene match. The CDR3 extends over 15 amino acids. The CDR3 protein is CASSQDRGLDNEQFF. CDR3 coding DNA: TGCGCCAGCAGCCAAGATCGGGGACTAGATAATGAGCAGTTCTTC.

This clonotype was seen at least ten times. In DNA, the CDR3 is TGCAGCGTGGGGACTAGCGGGAGTTCTCGGGAGCAGTACTTC. Translated: CSVGTSGSSREQYF. The chain couples TRBV29-1 to TRBJ2-7; 14 bases map to TRBD2. V dropped 6 bases and J dropped 7; count of bases not matched to a gene: 8. The CDR3 runs 14 residues. Germline-derived CDR1 and CDR2 are SQVTM and ANQGSEA.

The genes are TRBV6-5 and TRBJ1-1; D gene unclear. Trimming pared 0 bases from V and 0 bases from J, leaving 11 bases between. Germline loops: CDR1 MNHEY, CDR2 SVGAGI. The CDR3 extends over 16 amino acids. As DNA, the CDR3 is TGTGCCAGCAGTTACTCGTTTCCTACCATGAACACTGAAGCTTTCTTT. Protein: CASSYSFPTMNTEAFF.